This T cell receptor (beta chain) is drawn from a study of glioma-infiltrating T cells after dendritic cell vaccination. Turning to the study itself: Monocyte-derived dendritic cells, cultured approximately seven days with IL-4 and GM-CSF, were pulsed with autologous tumor lysate.

Method: immunoSEQ multiplex PCR; TCRdb's copy keeps in-frame clones and lacks some. The table includes more than 60,000 clones, around 86% detected once. This specimen consisted of blood, obtained before dendritic cell vaccination. The receptor was derived from a human donor with glioblastoma.

The CDR3 protein is CASIETGTGDEKLFF. The CDR3 DNA reads as TGTGCCAGTATCGAAACCGGGACAGGGGATGAAAAACTGTTTTTT. This chain uses TRBV19 with TRBJ1-4, with TRBD1 identical over 10 bases. Trimming took 7 bases from V and 6 from J; bases not matched to a gene: 8. The CDR3 covers 15 residues. CDR1 and CDR2 (germline): LNHDA, SQIVND (reference sequence). The complete variable domain, with remaining parts taken from reference TRBV19 and TRBJ1-4, reads DGGITQSPKYLFRKEGQNVTLSCEQNLNHDAMYWYRQDPGQGLRLIYYSQIVNDFQKGDIAEGYSVSREKKESFPLTVTSAQKNPTAFYLCASIETGTGDEKLFFGSGTQLSVL.